The source of this TCR beta chain is a study of T cell responses to AZD1222 COVID-19 vaccine. Findings of the study overall: At study baseline, merely more than 5 AZD1222 recipients were seropositive. Females made up more of the donors, who were largely white British, and clonal diversity may have come out too low.

Clones were read by immunoSEQ multiplex PCR, and TCRdb kept only the in-frame ones, dropping some. The sample has about 120,000 clones; around 85% are singletons. The sample holds a few counts of this clone. Its antigen remains unknown. The CDR3 is 13 amino acids. Germline CDR1 and CDR2: MDHEN and SYDVKM. The V and J ends lost 8 bases and 5 bases respectively, with 15 bases between them. Sequences were derived from peripheral blood, sampled on day 0 of AZD1222 vaccination. The V call is TRBV28, the J call TRBJ1-1, with D tentatively TRBD1 (5 bases). This clonotype was obtained from an adult in good health. Written as DNA, the CDR3 is TGTGCCAGCGTGAGGGTAGAGGGGACTGAAGCTTTCTTT. Translated, it gives CASVRVEGTEAFF.